This TCR beta chain derives from a study of CD8+CD57+ T cells in acquired aplastic anemia. Study-level background: Sorted CD4+ plus CD8+ cells gave DNA averaging around 3.2 ug. General study findings and limits: CD8+ Simpson's diversity did not differ significantly between patients and controls. Overlapping CD8+ CDR3 repertoires of patients and controls contained twenty-nine shared sequences.

CDR1 is MNHNS and CDR2 is SASEGT in the germline V gene. Trimming took 7 bases from V and 11 from J, leaving 14 bases between them. The CDR3 is 11 residues long. The use of genomic DNA as template underpinned the TCR beta VDJ and CDR3 profiling. Each CDR3 protein gets one entry after TCRdb re-called the reads with MiXCR. The sample contains more than 150,000 distinct CDR3 sequences, roughly half of which appear only once. This clonotype was observed many times. Its antigen remains unknown. In patients chosen for sequencing, flow cytometry had shown CD8+CD57+ cell expansion. The chain combines TRBV6-1 with TRBJ1-1; D uncertain. The clonotype originates from a human donor with aplastic anemia. What was sequenced was sorted CD4+, CD8+, or CD8+CD57+ T cells (not recorded which) from PBMCs. The CDR3 loop reads CASTNGGRAFF. CDR3 coding DNA: TGTGCCAGCACAAACGGAGGGCGGGCTTTCTTT.